The clone carrying this T cell receptor (beta chain) was picked up many times. Its antigen is not known. This entry belongs to a study of neurological immune-mediated disorders. Study conclusions and caveats: Patients with HTLV-1-associated myelopathy had the highest level of TCR clonal expansion, whereas patients with multiple sclerosis had the lowest level, falling beneath the level found in healthy controls.

V was cut by 4 bases and J by 7 bases, with 13 bases left in between. CDR1 KGHDR and CDR2 SFDVKD come from the germline V gene. This CDR3 contains 14 residues. TCRdb re-derived calls from the 5' RACE reads in MiXCR, one entry per CDR3 protein. The sample gives 35,000 to 40,000 distinct CDR3 sequences, around 10% of which show up once; 3% to 4.5% is in the top ten. Time point defined: technical triplicate 1. This receptor was taken from a man aged 55 to 69 with HTLV-1-associated myelopathy (HAM/TSP). Sequenced sample: PBMCs. This chain links TRBV24-1 with TRBJ2-1; no reliable D call. CDR3 amino acids: CATSDPSTQNEQFF. Written as DNA, the CDR3 is TGTGCCACCAGTGACCCCTCGACCCAGAATGAGCAGTTCTTC.